The 2 T cell receptor beta chains reported below all come from one sample, sequenced in a study of regulatory T cells in long-lasting Graves disease. Construction of TCR beta libraries relied on iRepertoire HTBI primers and on Arm-PCR targeting CDR3 regions. One entry per CDR3 protein, called by TCRdb with MiXCR from the multiplex PCR reads. The sample records a few hundred thousand distinct CDR3 sequences, approximately 15% being singletons. Indicated time point: newly diagnosed GD, antithyroid drugs for less than 3 months. PBMC-derived RNA was used for the TCR library. The sample was also linked to a second study, of T cells in Graves' hyperthyroidism and ophthalmopathy.

This specimen consisted of peripheral blood mononuclear cells (PBMCs), obtained at new diagnosis, from a patient treated with antithyroid drugs. The receptors derive from a woman aged 45 to 65 with Graves disease.

The sample holds many counts of this clonotype. The CDR3 DNA is TGTGCCAGCAGCCAGGGTCGGACTAGCGGGAGGACCAAAAACATTCAGTACTTC. This sequence encodes CASSQGRTSGRTKNIQYF. The chain is built from TRBV3-1 and TRBJ2-4; 14 bases align to TRBD2. The V gene end was trimmed by 3 bases and the J gene end by 2 bases; junction bases not matched to a gene: 6. The V gene's germline CDR1 is LGHDT and CDR2 YNNKEL (reference sequence). The CDR3 spans 18 residues.

This clonotype occurred many times. The CDR3 is CASSHTSGRALEQYF. The CDR3 DNA sequence: TGTGCCAGCAGTCATACTAGCGGGAGGGCTTTGGAGCAGTACTTC. The chain has TRBV28 and TRBJ2-7; TRBD2 aligns across 13 bases. V lost 5 bases to trimming and J lost 7 bases; unmatched junction nucleotides: 8. CDR3 length equals 15 residues. Per germline, CDR1 MDHEN and CDR2 SYDVKM.